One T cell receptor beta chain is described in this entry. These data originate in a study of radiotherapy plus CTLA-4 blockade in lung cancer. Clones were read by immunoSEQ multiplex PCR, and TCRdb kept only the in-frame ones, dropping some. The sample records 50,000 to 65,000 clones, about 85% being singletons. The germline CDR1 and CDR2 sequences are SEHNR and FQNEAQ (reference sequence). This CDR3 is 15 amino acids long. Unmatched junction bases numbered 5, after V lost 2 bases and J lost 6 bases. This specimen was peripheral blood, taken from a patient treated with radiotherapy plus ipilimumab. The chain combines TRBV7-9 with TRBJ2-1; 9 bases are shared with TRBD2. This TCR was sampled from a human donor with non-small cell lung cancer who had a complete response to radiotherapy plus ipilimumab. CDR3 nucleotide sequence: TGTGCCAGCAGCTTATTGCGGGGGGGCACCAATGAGCAGTTCTTC. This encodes CASSLLRGGTNEQFF.